This T cell receptor beta chain originates from a study of T cell responses to AZD1222 COVID-19 vaccine. Study summary: Combined were second doses at about 4 or about 12 weeks.

CDR3 length: 11 residues. Germline CDR1 DFQATT, CDR2 SNEGSKA (reference sequence). Sequencing was performed with immunoSEQ multiplex PCR; in TCRdb, only in-frame clones are kept and a portion is missing. The sample shows over 45,000 clones, 70% to 80% of them seen only once. The sample here was peripheral blood, taken on day 0 of AZD1222 vaccination. The rearrangement uses TRBV20-1 and TRBJ1-2; weak D call: TRBD1 (6 bases). The TCR originated in an adult in good health. The CDR3 DNA reads TGCAGACAGGGTCTGGACTATGGCTACACCTTC. Translating it yields CRQGLDYGYTF.